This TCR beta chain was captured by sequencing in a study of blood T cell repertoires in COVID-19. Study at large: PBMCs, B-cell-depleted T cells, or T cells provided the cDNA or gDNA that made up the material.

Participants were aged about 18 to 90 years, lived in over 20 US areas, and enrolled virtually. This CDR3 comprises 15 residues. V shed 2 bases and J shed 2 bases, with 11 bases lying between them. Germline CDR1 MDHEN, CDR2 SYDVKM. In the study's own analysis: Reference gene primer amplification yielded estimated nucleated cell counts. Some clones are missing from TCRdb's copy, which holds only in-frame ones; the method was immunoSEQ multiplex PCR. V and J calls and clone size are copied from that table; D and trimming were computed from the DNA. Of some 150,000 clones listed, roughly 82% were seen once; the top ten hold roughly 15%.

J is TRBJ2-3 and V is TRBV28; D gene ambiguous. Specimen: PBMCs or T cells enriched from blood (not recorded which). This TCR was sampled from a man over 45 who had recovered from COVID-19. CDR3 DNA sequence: TGTGCCAGCAGTTTACTGGGCAGGAACACAGATACGCAGTATTTT. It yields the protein CASSLLGRNTDTQYF. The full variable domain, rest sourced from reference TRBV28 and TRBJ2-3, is DVKVTQSSRYLVKRTGEKVFLECVQDMDHENMFWYRQDPGLGLRLIYFSYDVKMKEKGDIPEGYSVSREKKERFSLILESASTNQTSMYLCASSLLGRNTDTQYFGPGTRLTVL.